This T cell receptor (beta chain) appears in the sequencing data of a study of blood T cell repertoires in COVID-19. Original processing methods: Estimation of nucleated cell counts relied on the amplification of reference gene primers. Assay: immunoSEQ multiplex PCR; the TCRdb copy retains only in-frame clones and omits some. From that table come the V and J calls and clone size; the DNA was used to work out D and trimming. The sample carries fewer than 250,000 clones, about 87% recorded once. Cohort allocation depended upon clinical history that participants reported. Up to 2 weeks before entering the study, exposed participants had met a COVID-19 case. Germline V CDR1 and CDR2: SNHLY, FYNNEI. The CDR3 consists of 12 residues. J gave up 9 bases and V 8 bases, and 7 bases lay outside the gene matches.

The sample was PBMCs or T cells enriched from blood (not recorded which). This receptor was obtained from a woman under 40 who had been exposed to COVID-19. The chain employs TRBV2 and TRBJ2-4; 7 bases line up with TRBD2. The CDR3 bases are TGTGCCAGCGACCGGGACTATGGCATTCAGTACTTC. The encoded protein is CASDRDYGIQYF.